The clone carrying this TCR beta chain has ten or more counts. Its antigen is as yet unknown. The TCR beta library used iRepertoire HTBI primers with Arm-PCR amplification of CDR3. TCRdb ran MiXCR on the multiplex PCR reads and lists one entry per CDR3 protein. The sample has 370,000 or so distinct CDR3 sequences, around 15% seen once. Time point indicated: newly diagnosed GD, antithyroid drugs for less than 3 months. PBMCs were the source of the RNA used for TCR sequencing. This sample stems from a study of regulatory T cells in long-lasting Graves disease. This CDR3 has 14 residues. V shed 2 bases and J shed 2 bases, with 9 bases lying between them. Germline CDR1 MDHEN, CDR2 SYDVKM. Findings of the study overall: Persistent Graves' cases showed lower TCR diversity than newly diagnosed cases.

These data also formed part of another study, on T cells in Graves' hyperthyroidism and ophthalmopathy.

The sequence came from a woman aged 18-29 years with Graves disease. Sequences were derived from peripheral blood mononuclear cells (PBMCs), sampled at new diagnosis, from a patient treated with antithyroid drugs. The chain uses TRBV28 and TRBJ1-2, with D possibly being TRBD1 (5 bases). The CDR3 protein is CASSLAKGNYGYTF. In DNA, the CDR3 is TGTGCCAGCAGTTTAGCCAAGGGGAACTATGGCTACACCTTC.